This passage covers 21 T cell receptor beta chains from one sample sequenced in a study of blood T cell repertoires in COVID-19. Assay: immunoSEQ multiplex PCR; the TCRdb copy retains only in-frame clones and omits some. The sample carries fewer than 450,000 clones, around 90% recorded once. Sequencing was performed on peripheral blood. The receptors come from a woman aged 18 to 35 who had recovered from COVID-19.

The chain has TRBV5-1 and TRBJ2-1; 7 positions agree with TRBD2. With 0 bases clipped from V and 5 bases from J, the junction kept 2 bases outside the gene matches. The CDR3 sequence is 14 residues long. The germline gives CDR1 SGHRS, CDR2 YFSETQ. The CDR3 sequence is CASSLASGNNEQFF. The CDR3 coding sequence is TGCGCCAGCAGCTTGGCCAGCGGGAACAATGAGCAGTTCTTC.

The rearrangement links TRBV13 to TRBJ2-7, with 10 positions matching TRBD1. Looked up from germline, CDR1 is PRHDT and CDR2 is FYEKMQ (reference sequence). V dropped 5 bases and J dropped 2; count of bases not matched to a gene: 3. This CDR3 comprises 14 residues. CDR3 region: CASSDGQGAYEQYV. The CDR3 region has the DNA TGTGCCAGCAGCGACGGACAGGGGGCCTACGAGCAGTACGTC.

This clone turned up a few times. The V gene is TRBV20-1, the J gene TRBJ2-1; TRBD2 matches at 12 bases. The CDR3 extends over 15 amino acids. J lost 4 bases, V lost 3 bases, and 4 bases had no gene match. Germline CDR1 and CDR2: DFQATT and SNEGSKA (reference sequence). The CDR3 DNA reads as TGCAGTGCTAGTCCCGGGACTAGCGGGTACAATGAGCAGTTCTTC. This translates into CSASPGTSGYNEQFF.

The gene calls are TRBV18 and TRBJ2-1; a possible D gene is TRBD1 (6 bases). V lost 9 bases to trimming and J lost 5 bases, with 14 bases between them. The CDR3 has 13 amino acids. Germline V CDR1 and CDR2: KGHSH, LQKENI. The CDR3 coding sequence is TGTGCCAGTAACTTAAACAGGGACAATGAGCAGTTCTTC. Translated, it gives CASNLNRDNEQFF.

This chain connects TRBV7-8 to TRBJ2-5; 7 positions agree with TRBD2. V lost 4 bases to trimming and J lost 3 bases; unmatched junction nucleotides: 14. Germline CDR1 reads SGHVS; CDR2 reads FQNEAQ. The length of the CDR3 is 17 residues. The CDR3 DNA reads as TGTGCCAGCAGCTCACACGGGGGGACGGGAGTAGAAGAGACCCAGTACTTC. Its translation: CASSSHGGTGVEETQYF.

Here the CDR3 DNA reads TGCGCCAGCAGCCTGGACAATCCCCAAGAGACCCAGTACTTC. Translating it yields CASSLDNPQETQYF. This chain connects TRBV5-1 to TRBJ2-5; the D gene is possibly TRBD1 (5 bases). V gave up 4 bases and J gave up 1 base, with 11 bases separating them. Germline CDR1 and CDR2: SGHRS and YFSETQ. CDR3 size: 14 residues. Using reference TRBV5-1 and TRBJ2-5 for the parts outside the CDR3, the full variable domain is KAGVTQTPRYLIKTRGQQVTLSCSPISGHRSVSWYQQTPGQGLQFLFEYFSETQRNKGNFPGRFSGRQFSNSRSEMNVSTLELGDSALYLCASSLDNPQETQYFGPGTRLLVL.

The rearrangement joins TRBV11-2 to TRBJ2-1; TRBD2 is a possible D gene (5 bases). Trimming pared 3 bases from V and 6 bases from J, leaving 9 bases between. The CDR3 has 13 amino acids. Germline lookup yields CDR1 SGHAT and CDR2 FQNNGV. Here the CDR3 reads CASSLASFNEQFF. CDR3 coding DNA: TGTGCCAGCAGCTTGGCTAGCTTCAATGAGCAGTTCTTC.

This clone turned up a few times. This sequence joins TRBV12-5 and TRBJ2-1; D unclear. Trimming left V 11 bases short and J 6 bases short, with 8 bases between. Germline values: CDR1 LGHNT, CDR2 FRNRAP. The CDR3 spans 10 residues. The DNA of the CDR3 is TGTGCTCGTCTCGTCAATGAGCAGTTCTTC. Its protein is CARLVNEQFF.

This chain joins TRBV19 and TRBJ2-1, with a tentative D call TRBD2 (6 bases). This CDR3 has 15 residues. Per the germline V gene, CDR1 is LNHDA and CDR2 is SQIVND (reference sequence). Trimming removed 7 bases from V and 7 bases from J, with 20 bases in between. CDR3: CASTQTSGGYNEQFF. In DNA form, the CDR3 reads TGTGCCAGTACCCAGACTAGTGGCGGGTATAATGAGCAGTTCTTC. The complete variable domain, with remaining parts taken from reference TRBV19 and TRBJ2-1, reads DGGITQSPKYLFRKEGQNVTLSCEQNLNHDAMYWYRQDPGQGLRLIYYSQIVNDFQKGDIAEGYSVSREKKESFPLTVTSAQKNPTAFYLCASTQTSGGYNEQFFGPGTRLTVL.

This chain links TRBV5-1 with TRBJ2-5; 9 nucleotides match TRBD2. J was trimmed by 3 bases and V by 2 bases; bases with no gene match: 11. CDR1 is SGHRS, CDR2 YFSETQ, per germline. The CDR3 covers 17 residues. CDR3: CASSFPGGRALEETQYF. For the CDR3, the DNA is TGCGCCAGCAGCTTTCCGGGCGGGAGGGCCCTCGAAGAGACCCAGTACTTC.

V usage is TRBV3-1 (or the pseudogene TRBV3-2) and J usage is TRBJ2-7; 7 bases align to TRBD2. CDR1 and CDR2 from the germline V gene are LGHDT and YNNKEL (reference sequence). There are 20 residues in the CDR3. Unmatched junction bases numbered 17, after V lost 0 bases and J lost 0 bases. For the CDR3, the DNA is TGTGCCAGCAGCCAAGATGGGCCAGGGTCCCTAGAGCGGGACTCCTACGAGCAGTACGTC. This sequence encodes CASSQDGPGSLERDSYEQYV.

The rearrangement links TRBV7-2 to TRBJ2-1; tentatively, D is TRBD2 (5 bases). The V end lost 1 base, the J end lost 7 bases, and 11 bases lay between the germline ends. Germline values: CDR1 SGHTA, CDR2 FQGNSA. The CDR3 totals 14 residues. The chain's CDR3 is CASSLVSGENEQFF. CDR3 nucleotide sequence: TGTGCCAGCAGCTTAGTTTCCGGGGAGAATGAGCAGTTCTTC.

J is TRBJ1-5 and V is TRBV24-1; 8 nucleotides align to TRBD1. The length of the CDR3 is 17 residues. Looked up from germline, CDR1 is KGHDR and CDR2 is SFDVKD. V lost 3 bases and J lost 0; bases outside the gene matches: 6. In DNA form, the CDR3 reads TGTGCCACCAGTGATGGACAGGGTGGATATAGCAATCAGCCCCAGCATTTT. As protein: CATSDGQGGYSNQPQHF.

This chain links TRBV7-8 with TRBJ2-1, with TRBD2 as a possible D gene (7 bases). V lost 4 bases to trimming and J lost 15 bases, with 25 bases between them. Germline assignment: CDR1 SGHVS and CDR2 FQNEAQ. The CDR3 spans 15 residues. CDR3 sequence reads: CASSSSPTAGAGRFF. DNA for the CDR3: TGTGCCAGCAGCTCATCACCTACGGCGGGGGCGGGTCGGTTCTTC.

This chain links TRBV5-1 with TRBJ2-2; 10 bases are a match to TRBD1. Germline V gene sequence: CDR1 SGHRS, CDR2 YFSETQ. The CDR3 totals 16 residues. V lost 5 bases and J lost 6; bases outside the gene matches: 10. The CDR3 DNA is TGCGCCAGCAGATATACGACAGGGGGCTTTCCCGGGGAGCTGTTTTTT. Translated: CASRYTTGGFPGELFF.

This chain links TRBV9 with TRBJ2-1, with 9 bases that match TRBD1. This CDR3 comprises 15 residues. V lost 6 bases, J lost 3 bases, and 7 bases stayed unmatched. CDR1 is SGDLS, CDR2 YYNGEE, per germline. The CDR3 DNA follows: TGTGCCAGCAATGGAAGGACAGGGGACTACAATGAGCAGTTCTTC. As protein: CASNGRTGDYNEQFF.

The V and J genes are TRBV15 and TRBJ1-2, with D perhaps TRBD1 (6 bases). The germline V gene has CDR1 LNHNV and CDR2 YYDKDF (reference sequence). V was trimmed by 4 bases and J by 3 bases, leaving 15 bases between them. This CDR3 has 15 amino acids. CDR3 in DNA: TGTGCCACCAGCACCATCAGGGAGGGGGACTATGGCTACACCTTC. This translates into CATSTIREGDYGYTF. Full variable domain (rest looked up from reference TRBV15 and TRBJ1-2): DAMVIQNPRYQVTQFGKPVTLSCSQTLNHNVMYWYQQKSSQAPKLLFHYYDKDFNNEADTPDNFQSRRPNTSFCFLDIRSPGLGDTAMYLCATSTIREGDYGYTFGSGTRLTVV.

The chain recombines TRBV28 with TRBJ2-7; 7 bases are shared with TRBD1. The CDR3 extends over 15 amino acids. Germline V gene lookup returns CDR1 MDHEN and CDR2 SYDVKM. J gave up 5 bases and V 7 bases, and 14 bases lay outside the gene matches. The CDR3 loop is CASNQGGHPTDEQYV. CDR3 in DNA: TGTGCCAGCAATCAAGGGGGCCATCCGACCGACGAGCAGTACGTC.

The CDR3 DNA reads TGTGCCAGCAGCGCTACTAGCGGGAGCGATAGAGATACGCAGTATTTT. It is translated as CASSATSGSDRDTQYF. The rearrangement uses TRBV9 and TRBJ2-3, with 11 bases fitting TRBD2. The CDR3 loop spans 16 amino acids. Germline V gene data show CDR1 as SGDLS and CDR2 as YYNGEE. The V segment lost 3 bases and the J segment 5 bases; nucleotides outside the gene matches: 8. The full variable domain, completed using reference TRBV9 and TRBJ2-3, is DSGVTQTPKHLITATGQRVTLRCSPRSGDLSVYWYQQSLDQGLQFLIQYYNGEERAKGNILERFSAQQFPDLHSELNLSSLELGDSALYFCASSATSGSDRDTQYFGPGTRLTVL.

Here the CDR3 DNA reads TGTGCCACCAGTGTCGCAACAGGGGACGCTTTCTTT. Translated, it gives CATSVATGDAFF. The J gene is TRBJ1-1, the V gene TRBV24-1, with 7 bases matching TRBD1. The germline V gene has CDR1 KGHDR and CDR2 SFDVKD. The CDR3 is 12 amino acids. J lost 11 bases, V lost 5 bases, and 7 bases had no gene match.

This clone was observed once. The gene calls are TRBV7-2 and TRBJ1-6, with D maybe TRBD1 (6 bases). The CDR3 loop spans 15 amino acids. The V end was cut by 1 base, the J end by 7 bases, with 11 bases between. Germline CDR1 SGHTA, CDR2 FQGNSA. The chain's CDR3 is CASSLGVGQNSPLHF. The CDR3 region has the DNA TGTGCCAGCAGCTTAGGTGTGGGACAAAATTCACCCCTCCACTTT.